This T cell receptor beta chain was profiled in a study of blood T cell repertoires in COVID-19 (dated by TCRdb to 2020 to 2022). A note on the overall study: Samples covering the acute and convalescent phases of COVID-19 were provided by collaborators in the United States, Italy and Spain. The samples were drawn from the first 160 participants of the ongoing ImmuneRACE study and from 950 to 1,500 subjects provided by 6 global collaborators. The repertoires were released in a freely available public database intended as a resource for research on the immune response to SARS-CoV-2. The material from the prospective study consisted of cDNA or gDNA derived from T cells, B-cell-depleted T cells, or PBMCs. A de-identified subject ID, COVID-19 status, age in years and sex were almost always included in the sample metadata. Where available, HLA class I and class II types were obtained from metadata supplied by the sample provider rather than from assay-based typing. The dataset comprised deeply sampled blood TCRbeta repertoires from subjects exposed to, actively infected with, or recovered from COVID-19. Here is what the overall study found, with its caveats: The quantity of clinical and demographic metadata differed by source and by participant and was supplied without curation.

The immunoSEQ Assay, a bias-controlled multiplex PCR, was used to amplify TCRbeta CDR3 regions from genomic DNA. In the source study's methods: The number of nucleated cells in each sample was estimated from the amplification of reference gene primers within the assay. To quantify the absolute abundance of each unique TCRbeta CDR3 rearrangement, sequence reads were collapsed and filtered. For each sample, productive Simpson clonality was calculated as the square root of Simpson's diversity index across productive rearrangements. Drawn from immuneACCESS, this table holds only the in-frame rearrangements with V and J called that TCRdb kept. Clones are partly lost; checked studies trace under half to an unresolved V gene and leave the rest unexplained. The DNA was the basis for D and trimming; V, J and clone size are from that table. The sample records fewer than 150,000 clones, roughly 81% of which are singletons. About 13% of the sample lies in the top ten.

This clone is a singleton in its sample. The antigen this receptor binds is unknown. One base away there is no much larger clone; base qualities are not given. V and J are truncated by 5 bases and 11 bases respectively, leaving an intervening sequence of 21 bases. The germline V gene (reference sequence) yields LNHDA for CDR1 and SQIVND for CDR2. From cysteine to phenylalanine, the CDR3 is 14 amino acids long. Only the CDR3 DNA is retained, 42 bases long and in frame from the first base. Each collaborating institution followed its own protocols to collect whole blood in K2EDTA tubes. For TCRbeta analysis, collaborators shipped samples in one of three forms: frozen whole blood, isolated PBMCs, or DNA extracted from either of those sample types.

The source is a human donor in a cohort sampled during active COVID-19. Sequenced sample: peripheral blood. Here the chain combines TRBV19 and TRBJ1-1, with TRBD1 tentatively as D gene (5 bases match). The DNA reads as follows: TGTGCCAGTAGTGTAGGTCAGGGAGCGGGTGCGGCTTTCTTT. The translation is CASSVGQGAGAAFF.